This T cell receptor (beta chain) was identified during a study of patients and donors after allogeneic stem cell transplantation. TCRdb reanalysed the RT-PCR reads using MiXCR and keeps one entry per CDR3 protein. The sample contains some 960,000 distinct CDR3 sequences, around 17% of which appear only once. Trimming stripped 0 bases from V and 6 bases from J, with 18 bases between. Germline CDR1 and CDR2: SGHRS and YFSETQ. The length of the CDR3 is 17 residues. The chain links TRBV5-1 to TRBJ2-2; maybe TRBD2 (6 bases). The source of this sequence is a human donor who was either an allogeneic HSCT recipient or a stem cell or donor lymphocyte infusion donor (not recorded which). It is not recorded whose cells these are; they may come from a transplant donor. What was sequenced was blood, either unsorted or a sorted T cell fraction (not recorded which). The CDR3 sequence: CASSLVGTLLDSGELFF. Written as DNA, the CDR3 is TGCGCCAGCAGCTTGGTAGGGACTCTCCTGGATTCCGGGGAGCTGTTTTTT.